The clone carrying this T cell receptor (beta chain) was recorded at least ten times. This record belongs to a study of T cells after yellow fever vaccination. TCRdb re-analysed the 5' RACE reads in MiXCR, keeping a single row per CDR3 protein. This sample has about 320,000 distinct CDR3 sequences, with approximately 12% found just once. The V and J ends lost 5 bases and 5 bases, in that order; junction bases with no gene match: 10. Looked up from germline, CDR1 is DFQATT and CDR2 is SNEGSKA (reference sequence). CDR3 length: 15 residues. The rearrangement uses TRBV20-1 and TRBJ2-5, with 11 nucleotides matching TRBD2. This receptor was obtained from a man between 18 and 35 years old who received the YFV17D yellow fever vaccine. This specimen consisted of CD4+ T cells sorted from PBMCs, obtained 15 days after the yellow fever booster vaccination. CDR3 loop: CSAPDSGGARETQYF. The CDR3 bases are TGCAGTGCTCCCGATAGCGGGGGGGCAAGGGAGACCCAGTACTTC.